These T cell receptor beta chains were read from a single sample in a study of T cells in pancreatic ductal adenocarcinoma. The data were produced by immunoSEQ multiplex PCR, yet TCRdb's version contains in-frame clones alone and is incomplete. Of roughly 5,000 clones in the sample, under 85% were seen once. The material sequenced was pancreatic tumor tissue. The receptor source for this set is a human donor with pancreatic ductal adenocarcinoma. The donor label of this sample is uncertain. The CDR3 runs from the conserved cysteine through the conserved F or W. The D gene is left open where the match is weak. Part of the rows lack a size; the others show once, few, many or a class for expanded clones.

j_call,v_call,d_call,clone_size,cdr3_length,cdr3_aa,cdr3_nt
TRBJ1-1,TRBV21-1,NA,NA,15,CASNPYRGQNTEAFF,TGTGCCAGCAACCCATACAGGGGGCAGAACACTGAAGCTTTCTTT
TRBJ2-7,TRBV25-1,TRBD2,few,14,CASSEFGGRYEQYF,TGTGCCAGCAGTGAATTCGGCGGGAGATACGAGCAGTACTTC
TRBJ2-1,TRBV28,TRBD2,NA,16,CASSFRLAGGWREQFF,TGTGCCAGCAGTTTTCGACTAGCGGGAGGGTGGAGGGAGCAGTTCTTC
TRBJ1-1,TRBV30,NA,NA,16,CAWTFGGSLMNTEAFF,TGTGCCTGGACTTTTGGGGGATCCCTCATGAACACTGAAGCTTTCTTT
TRBJ2-1,TRBV19,NA,NA,15,CATSTDFWGHNEQFF,TGTGCCACCTCGACGGACTTTTGGGGACACAATGAGCAGTTCTTC
TRBJ1-3,TRBV7-9,NA,NA,15,CASSFMGISGNTIYF,TGTGCCAGCAGCTTCATGGGGATCTCTGGAAACACCATATATTTT
TRBJ2-7,TRBV10-1,TRBD2,NA,16,CASSGASGGGPYEQYF,TGCGCCAGCAGTGGGGCCTCCGGGGGAGGGCCCTACGAGCAGTACTTC
TRBJ2-1,TRBV7-2,TRBD1,NA,15,CASSQQTGANNEQFF,TGTGCCAGCAGCCAGCAAACAGGGGCGAACAATGAGCAGTTCTTC
TRBJ2-7,TRBV19,TRBD1,NA,15,CASSWTGGAYYEQYF,TGTGCCAGTAGTTGGACAGGGGGCGCTTATTACGAGCAGTACTTC
TRBJ2-7,TRBV6-1,TRBD2,NA,15,CASSSGLAGVYEQYF,TGTGCCAGCAGCTCGGGACTAGCGGGAGTCTACGAGCAGTACTTC
TRBJ1-5,TRBV7-3,TRBD1,NA,15,CASSNGQGVNQPQHF,TGTGCCAGCAGTAATGGACAGGGCGTCAATCAGCCCCAGCATTTT
TRBJ2-7,TRBV11-3,NA,NA,13,CASSLDVSYEQYF,TGTGCCAGCAGCTTAGATGTTTCCTACGAGCAGTACTTC
TRBJ2-2,TRBV6-1,NA,NA,11,CASSPTGELFF,TGTGCCAGCAGTCCCACCGGGGAGCTGTTTTTT
TRBJ1-5,TRBV10-2,NA,NA,17,CASSESGGPLSNQPQHF,TGCGCCAGCAGTGAGTCCGGGGGACCCTTAAGCAATCAGCCCCAGCATTTT
TRBJ2-2,TRBV11-3,NA,once,15,CASSRRGANTGELFF,TGTGCCAGCAGCCGTCGGGGCGCGAACACCGGGGAGCTGTTTTTT
TRBJ1-2,TRBV28,TRBD1,NA,14,CASSSGQANYGYTF,TGTGCCAGCAGCTCGGGACAGGCAAACTATGGCTACACCTTC
TRBJ1-1,TRBV19,NA,NA,15,CASSGYRDGNTEAFF,TGTGCCAGTAGTGGATACCGGGACGGGAACACTGAAGCTTTCTTT
TRBJ1-2,TRBV10-3,TRBD1,once,19,CAISGNPGTGGARHYGYTF,TGTGCCATCAGTGGGAATCCCGGGACAGGGGGCGCAAGACACTATGGCTACACCTTC
TRBJ1-5,TRBV27,NA,few,15,CASRKKGAENQPQHF,TGTGCCAGCAGAAAAAAAGGGGCCGAGAATCAGCCCCAGCATTTT
TRBJ2-2,TRBV28,NA,once,15,CASSSDSTGTGELFF,TGTGCCAGCAGTTCCGACAGTACAGGAACCGGGGAGCTGTTTTTT
TRBJ1-2,TRBV6-1,NA,once,14,CASSEGSGERGYTF,TGTGCCAGCAGTGAAGGTTCGGGGGAGAGAGGCTACACCTTC
TRBJ1-2,TRBV27,TRBD1,NA,16,CASSFADRIANYGYTF,TGTGCCAGCAGTTTCGCGGACAGGATAGCTAACTATGGCTACACCTTC
TRBJ1-1,TRBV30,NA,large,13,CAWSVAVNTEAFF,TGTGCCTGGAGTGTTGCGGTGAACACTGAAGCTTTCTTT
TRBJ2-7,TRBV27,TRBD1,NA,14,CASSLDRGPYEQYF,TGTGCCAGCAGTCTCGACAGGGGCCCCTACGAGCAGTACTTC
TRBJ2-5,TRBV19,TRBD1,NA,14,CASSTRQGRETQYF,TGTGCCAGTAGTACCCGACAGGGTCGGGAGACCCAGTACTTC
TRBJ1-5,TRBV27,TRBD1,NA,16,CASRGSGTGGNQPQHF,TGTGCCAGCAGGGGGTCCGGGACAGGGGGCAATCAGCCCCAGCATTTT
TRBJ2-7,TRBV5-5,NA,NA,14,CASSLLDANGQQYF,TGTGCCAGCAGCTTGTTGGACGCTAACGGTCAGCAGTACTTC
TRBJ2-3,TRBV9,TRBD2,NA,16,CASSVGTSGSWDTQYF,TGTGCCAGCAGCGTAGGGACTAGCGGCTCATGGGATACGCAGTATTTT
TRBJ1-2,TRBV28,TRBD1,NA,15,CASSYTPTGAYGYTF,TGTGCCAGCAGCTATACCCCGACAGGGGCCTATGGCTACACCTTC
TRBJ2-3,TRBV19,NA,NA,18,CASSSPPGTFRSTDTQYF,TGTGCCAGTAGTTCCCCACCCGGGACATTCCGGAGCACAGATACGCAGTATTTT
TRBJ2-7,TRBV5-1,NA,NA,14,CASSRDGASYEQYF,TGCGCCAGCAGCCGAGACGGGGCGTCCTACGAGCAGTACTTC
TRBJ1-1,TRBV7-9,NA,NA,16,CASSLYGDGSDTEAFF,TGTGCCAGCAGCTTATACGGAGATGGCTCAGACACTGAAGCTTTCTTT
TRBJ2-5,TRBV7-2,NA,NA,14,CASSLEGRQETQYF,TGTGCCAGCAGCTTAGAGGGTCGGCAAGAGACCCAGTACTTC
TRBJ1-6,TRBV15,NA,NA,17,CATSRSGAGSYNSPLHF,TGTGCCACCAGCCGCTCGGGGGCAGGGTCCTATAATTCACCCCTCCACTTT
TRBJ1-2,TRBV27,NA,NA,14,CASSLSRDTYGYTF,TGTGCCAGCAGTTTAAGTCGGGACACGTATGGCTACACCTTC
TRBJ1-3,TRBV27,TRBD1,NA,16,CASSPYPGQGFNTIYF,TGTGCCAGCAGCCCTTACCCGGGACAGGGTTTCAACACCATATATTTT
TRBJ1-2,TRBV10-3,TRBD1,NA,18,CAIMRDRGPGLANYGYTF,TGTGCCATCATGCGGGACAGGGGCCCTGGACTAGCTAACTATGGCTACACCTTC
TRBJ1-2,TRBV9,NA,NA,13,CASSPALGYGYTF,TGTGCCAGCAGCCCCGCGCTTGGCTATGGCTACACCTTC
TRBJ1-1,TRBV7-9,NA,NA,12,CASSLMNTEAFF,TGTGCCAGCAGCCTCATGAACACTGAAGCTTTCTTT
TRBJ2-7,TRBV7-9,NA,NA,15,CASSLDVTGFYEQYF,TGTGCCAGCAGCTTAGACGTTACAGGGTTCTACGAGCAGTACTTC
TRBJ1-2,TRBV2,TRBD1,NA,15,CASRGTGGENYGYTF,TGTGCCAGCAGAGGGACAGGGGGGGAGAACTATGGCTACACCTTC
TRBJ2-4,TRBV5-4,NA,NA,17,CASSLEVGRGAKNIQYF,TGTGCCAGCAGCTTGGAGGTGGGCAGGGGTGCCAAAAACATTCAGTACTTC
TRBJ1-2,TRBV11-3,TRBD1,NA,16,CASSLVQGALGYGYTF,TGTGCCAGCAGCTTAGTACAGGGGGCGCTTGGCTATGGCTACACCTTC
TRBJ2-7,TRBV4-2,TRBD2,NA,16,CASSQELAGGSYEQYF,TGTGCCAGCAGCCAGGAGCTAGCGGGGGGTTCCTACGAGCAGTACTTC
TRBJ1-6,TRBV9,NA,NA,14,CASSVRGGGSPLHF,TGTGCCAGCAGCGTTCGCGGTGGAGGTTCACCCCTCCACTTT
TRBJ1-5,TRBV19,NA,NA,14,CASTRRDSNQPQHF,TGTGCCAGTACCCGGCGGGATAGCAATCAGCCCCAGCATTTT
TRBJ1-4,TRBV19,NA,NA,18,CAIRERESRVATNEKLFF,TGTGCCATTAGAGAACGGGAGTCCAGAGTTGCAACTAATGAAAAACTGTTTTTT
TRBJ1-5,TRBV19,TRBD1,few,15,CASSPYRGGNQPQHF,TGTGCCAGTAGTCCCTACAGGGGCGGCAATCAGCCCCAGCATTTT
TRBJ2-2,TRBV7-3,TRBD1,NA,16,CASSLEGARVTGELFF,TGTGCCAGCAGCTTAGAGGGGGCGCGGGTCACCGGGGAGCTGTTTTTT
TRBJ1-6,TRBV5-6,NA,NA,16,CASSSTKRSYNSPLHF,TGTGCCAGCAGTTCCACAAAGCGCTCCTATAATTCACCCCTCCACTTT